This T cell receptor (beta chain) was documented in a study of cytomegalovirus exposure and HLA in healthy donors. Study-level points and caveats: Highly shared variants forming one cluster were likely a sequencing artifact.

PCR involved 60 Vbeta and 13 Jbeta primers. Measured with immunoSEQ multiplex PCR; TCRdb has only the in-frame clones, and not every one. The top ten hold approximately 2.2% of the sample, which has some 160,000 clones, around 75% seen once. The germline V gene encodes CDR1 MNHEY and CDR2 SVGAGI. CDR3 length: 13 amino acids. Concerning this clone itself: Antigen specificity is unknown.

The TCR was taken from a male donor in good health and CMV-seronegative. Sequenced: PBMCs. The rearrangement links TRBV6-5 to TRBJ2-5; weak D call: TRBD1 (5 bases). The DNA end favors TRBJ2-7, so the J call may be wrong. The CDR3 DNA follows: TGTGCCAGCAGGGGGCAGGCGAACTACGAGCAGTACTTC. It codes for CASRGQANYEQYF.